The clone carrying this T cell receptor (beta chain) was found a few times. The CDR3 runs 15 residues. The treatment is: randomized to nivolumab then ipilimumab (arm A) or the reverse (arm B). The method was immunoSEQ multiplex PCR; TCRdb's version includes in-frame clones alone and lacks a portion of them. The sample contains 2,000 to 3,000 clones, 20% to 25% of which appear only once. These data come from a study of sequential checkpoint blockade in melanoma. Overall study context: TCRbeta immunosequencing was performed on DNA from roughly 90 pretreatment melanoma tumor samples. Over 20 patients had matched tumor biopsies before treatment and at week 13 after nivolumab or ipilimumab alone.

The clonotype originates from a human donor with melanoma. The sample in question was tumor tissue (inferred from file names), obtained from a patient given nivolumab and ipilimumab in sequence. This chain connects TRBV1 to TRBJ2-7; TRBD2, as called in the table, went unchecked against the DNA. TRBV1 is given as a pseudogene. The CDR3 region has the DNA TGCGCCAGCAGCACCCGGGAGGGAGAGGGTATCGAGCAGTACTTC. As protein: CASSTREGEGIEQYF.